Given below is one T cell receptor (beta chain) in context. Its cognate antigen has yet to be identified. No per-base quality is available; no much larger clone lies one base away. This sample stems from a study of blood T cell repertoires in COVID-19 (dated by TCRdb to 2018 to 2021). Broadly, across the study: The collaborator samples originated in the United States, Italy and Spain and spanned the acute and convalescent phases of COVID-19. The prospective study material was composed of cDNA or gDNA derived from T cells, B-cell-depleted T cells, or PBMCs. Subjects who had been exposed to COVID-19, were actively infected with it, or had recovered from it provided the deeply sampled blood TCRbeta repertoires that made up the dataset. The repertoires were released in a freely available public database intended as a resource for research on the immune response to SARS-CoV-2. Samples came from the ongoing ImmuneRACE study (first 160 participants) plus 1,254 subjects from 6 global collaborators. Sample metadata almost always included a de-identified subject ID, COVID-19 status, age in years and sex. Where HLA class I and class II types were available, the types were taken from metadata supplied by the sample provider, not from assay-based typing.

Each collaborating institution followed its own protocols to collect whole blood in K2EDTA tubes. Collaborator samples were shipped for TCRbeta analysis as frozen whole blood, isolated PBMCs, or DNA extracted from either sample type. Broad study findings and their caveats: Clinical and demographic metadata were provided uncurated, with the amount varying by source and participant.

TCRbeta CDR3 regions were amplified from genomic DNA using the immunoSEQ Assay, a bias-controlled multiplex PCR. The original pipeline was this. Within the assay, amplification of reference gene primers was used to estimate how many nucleated cells each sample contained. To quantify the absolute abundance of each unique TCRbeta CDR3 rearrangement, sequence reads were collapsed and filtered. For each sample, productive Simpson clonality was calculated by taking the square root of Simpson's diversity index across productive rearrangements. Held by TCRdb, this immuneACCESS table contains in-frame sequences only and omits some clones. Under half of the omission traces to an unresolved V gene where checked; the cause of the rest is unknown. V and J calls and clone size are those listed in that table; D and trimming were worked out from the DNA. Within this sample are around 70,000 clones, with over 75% of them counted one time only. The top ten constitute 29% of the sample.

The sequenced material came from peripheral blood. The TCR was taken from a woman of 80 years or more with active or convalescent COVID-19.

CDR3 sequence: CASMAAGARDTQYF. The nucleotide sequence reads as follows: TGTGCCAGCATGGCGGCAGGGGCAAGGGATACGCAGTATTTT. The rearranged segments are TRBV18 and TRBJ2-3; the D gene is possibly TRBD1, with 6 bases matching. The CDR3 numbers 14 residues from cysteine through phenylalanine. This entry keeps only the CDR3 DNA: 42 bases, framed from base 1. V is pared back by 8 bases and J by 6 bases, with 18 bases lying between the germline termini. The germline V gene sets CDR1 to KGHSH and CDR2 to LQKENI.